This T cell receptor beta chain was observed in a study of cytomegalovirus exposure and HLA in healthy donors. The overall study: The same platform was used for the roughly 120 validation repertoires as for the approximately 630 first-cohort repertoires, as reported in a later analysis.

Study-wide results and limits: There were 150 to 200 TCR beta chains listed as cytomegalovirus-associated.

The roughly 120-subject validation cohort, separate from the roughly 700-subject first cohort, included the donors. Libraries were prepared by immunoSEQ multiplex PCR; TCRdb keeps only in-frame clonotypes and omits some of them. Of tens of thousands of clones detected, about 95% appear once; the ten largest clones hold 0.69%. Comment on this clone: Antigen: not known.

The sample comprised PBMCs. The clonotype comes from a woman aged 18 to 35 in good health and CMV-seronegative.

CDR3 sequence: CASSQSGRASETQYF. In DNA form, the CDR3 reads TGCGCCAGCAGCCAAAGCGGGAGGGCTTCAGAGACCCAGTACTTC. This chain uses TRBV4-3 with TRBJ2-5; 10 positions agree with TRBD2. This CDR3 is 15 amino acids long. Germline V gene lookup returns CDR1 LGHNA and CDR2 YSLEER. V trimming: 2 bases; J trimming: 4 bases; junction bases outside the gene matches: 4.